This T cell receptor (beta chain) was found in a study of blood T cells in healthy people across ages. Then a second PCR, running roughly 7 to 11 cycles, was carried out with a sample-barcoded 5' primer and a J-beta primer mix. Via MiXCR, TCRdb re-called the 5' RACE reads, giving one row per CDR3 protein. The table has hundreds of thousands of distinct CDR3 sequences, roughly 30% seen once. The CDR3 has 12 amino acids. Germline V gene sequence: CDR1 LNHDA, CDR2 SQIVND (reference sequence). The V end was cut by 3 bases, the J end by 5 bases, with 5 bases between. In regard to this clonotype: Since a much larger clone is just one base distant, this may be a read error.

The J gene is TRBJ2-1, the V gene TRBV19, with D unclear. The receptor comes from a woman of 80 years or more in good health. The material sequenced was blood. CDR3 DNA sequence: TGTGCCAGTAGTATGCCTGACAATGAGCAGTTCTTC. Translation gives CASSMPDNEQFF.